Below are 8 T cell receptor beta chains sequenced from a single sample in a study of CD8+ T cells in alopecia areata (dated by TCRdb to the late 2010s). In the paper's terms, the time point label means: about 4 weeks on oral tofacitinib. The sample's treatment or condition label, in plain terms: oral pan-JAK inhibitor, 5-10 mg twice daily. Library creation used the immunoSEQ multiplex PCR assay. To provide template for TCR sequencing, every sample had RNA extracted and reverse transcribed into cDNA. TCRdb took over this immuneACCESS table, retaining in-frame rearrangements with V and J assigned. Such tables are incomplete; in checked studies, under half of the missing clones stem from an unresolved V gene, and the remainder is unexplained. The sample has some 110,000 clones on record, less than 75% of them singletons. The ten largest clones add up to roughly 30% of the sample. This specimen was CD8+ T cells sorted from blood, taken at week 4, from a patient treated with tofacitinib. Every receptor here comes from a human donor with alopecia areata.

The sample holds one count of this clone. This sequence joins TRBV27 and TRBJ2-1, with D perhaps matching TRBD2 (6 bases). CDR1 MNHEY and CDR2 SMNVEV come from the germline V gene (reference sequence). The ends were cut back, 3 bases at V and 14 bases at J, with 11 bases in the middle. The CDR3 has 11 residues. The CDR3 DNA sequence: TGTGCCAGCAGTTTCGGAGGGTTTGAGTTCTTC. Translation gives CASSFGGFEFF.

Here the CDR3 reads CASSNTEAFF. The CDR3 region has the DNA TGTGCCAGCAGCAACACTGAAGCTTTCTTT. The V gene is TRBV7-9, the J gene TRBJ1-1; no firm D call. The CDR3 runs 10 residues. Germline V gene sequence: CDR1 SEHNR, CDR2 FQNEAQ (reference sequence). Trimming stripped 5 bases from V and 2 bases from J, with 0 bases between.

This chain connects TRBV27 to TRBJ1-5; 7 nucleotides line up with TRBD1. The CDR3 runs to 16 residues. V was clipped by 2 bases and J by 3 bases; unmatched bases: 7. Germline V gene data show CDR1 as MNHEY and CDR2 as SMNVEV (reference sequence). CDR3 nucleotides: TGTGCCAGCAGTTTAGGGACAGACAACCACAATCAGCCCCAGCATTTT. Translated, it gives CASSLGTDNHNQPQHF.

The chain uses TRBV30 and TRBJ2-7; a weak D match, TRBD1 (8 bases). The V end lost 4 bases, the J end lost 4 bases, and 17 bases lay between the germline ends. Germline V lookup: CDR1 GTSNPN, CDR2 SVGIG (reference sequence). The length of the CDR3 is 14 residues. The CDR3, as DNA: TGTGCCTGGAACGACCAACAGGGGGGGTACGAGCAGTACTTC. This encodes CAWNDQQGGYEQYF.

The CDR3 region has the DNA TGTGCCAGCAGCTTACCCAGGACAGGGAGCGAGACCCAGTACTTC. It is translated as CASSLPRTGSETQYF. The chain is built from TRBV7-9 and TRBJ2-5, with 8 bases aligning to TRBD1. Germline CDR1 reads SEHNR; CDR2 reads FQNEAQ (reference sequence). Unmatched junction bases numbered 7, after V lost 2 bases and J lost 5 bases. This CDR3 has 15 residues. Looking up the rest from reference TRBV7-9 and TRBJ2-5 gives the full variable domain: DTGVSQNPRHKITKRGQNVTFRCDPISEHNRLYWYRQTLGQGPEFLTYFQNEAQLEKSRLLSDRFSAERPKGSFSTLEIQRTEQGDSAMYLCASSLPRTGSETQYFGPGTRLLVL.

The table lists this clone with a few counts. The chain joins TRBV14 to TRBJ2-1; D ambiguous. CDR1 is SGHDN and CDR2 is FVKESK in the germline V gene. Trimming took 4 bases from V and 0 from J, leaving 4 bases between them. CDR3 size: 13 residues. CDR3 loop: CASSLSSYNEQFF. The CDR3 DNA is TGTGCCAGCAGCCTGAGCTCCTACAATGAGCAGTTCTTC.

The V and J genes are TRBV4-3 and TRBJ2-1; no firm D call. Per germline, CDR1 LGHNA and CDR2 YSLEER. The V gene lost 4 bases and the J gene lost 5 bases, with 6 bases spanning the gap. This CDR3 is built from 12 residues. CDR3 sequence: CASSRINNEQFF. CDR3 bases: TGCGCCAGCAGCCGGATCAACAATGAGCAGTTCTTC.

The chain links TRBV30 to TRBJ1-2; possibly TRBD1 for D (6 bases). The length of the CDR3 is 13 residues. The germline V gene encodes CDR1 GTSNPN and CDR2 SVGIG (reference sequence). V was clipped by 0 bases and J by 8 bases, with 13 bases between them. CDR3 in DNA: TGTGCCTGGAGTGTGGGTAGGGGGACAGGCTACACCTTC. Its translation is CAWSVGRGTGYTF.